Listed here are 25 T cell receptor beta chains from one sample, sequenced in a study of cytomegalovirus exposure and HLA in healthy donors. In the PCR, 60 Vbeta and 13 Jbeta primers were used. Generated by immunoSEQ multiplex PCR, the TCRdb table keeps only in-frame clones and is missing some. The sample lists about 96,000 clones, around 79% occurring once. Sequences were obtained from PBMCs. These receptors were taken from a woman aged 70 to 79 in good health and CMV-seropositive.

On this clone: One end of the junction fails to match germline, which may point to a read error. This chain connects TRBV6-1 to TRBJ2-7; TRBD2 agrees at 10 bases. The CDR3 length is 13 residues. The germline gives CDR1 MNHNS, CDR2 SASEGT. The CDR3 loop reads CASKLAGVKEQYF. The CDR3, as DNA: TGTGCCAGCAAGCTAGCGGGAGTGAAAGAGCAGTACTTT.

CDR3 DNA: TGTGCCAGTACGGACAGGGGATTGTCTGGGGCCAACGTCCTGACTTTC. Encoded protein: CASTDRGLSGANVLTF. The V call is TRBV19, the J call TRBJ2-6; TRBD1 matches 9 bases. This CDR3 has 16 residues. The germline CDR1 and CDR2 sequences are LNHDA and SQIVND (reference sequence). The J segment lost 1 base and the V segment lost 7 bases, leaving 5 bases of the junction unmatched. The variable domain in full, with the rest retrieved from reference TRBV19 and TRBJ2-6, is DGGITQSPKYLFRKEGQNVTLSCEQNLNHDAMYWYRQDPGQGLRLIYYSQIVNDFQKGDIAEGYSVSREKKESFPLTVTSAQKNPTAFYLCASTDRGLSGANVLTFGAGSRLTVL.

The V call is TRBV7-2, the J call TRBJ1-1; 8 bases line up with TRBD1. The CDR3 is 17 amino acids. Germline V lookup: CDR1 SGHTA, CDR2 FQGNSA. Germline trimming cut 2 bases from V and 0 bases from J; bases unmatched to any gene: 8. CDR3 loop: CASSLSWDRIMNTEAFF. The DNA of the CDR3 is TGTGCCAGCAGCTTATCTTGGGACAGGATTATGAACACTGAAGCTTTCTTT.

This clone was seen only a few times. The rearrangement links TRBV30 to TRBJ2-5; 9 bases are shared with TRBD1. CDR3 size: 13 residues. Germline CDR1 is GTSNPN and CDR2 is SVGIG (reference sequence). After removal of 3 bases from V and 5 bases from J, the junction contained 4 bases not matched to a gene. The DNA of the CDR3 is TGTGCCTGGAGGGGACAGGGTTGGGAGACCCAGTACTTC. It encodes CAWRGQGWETQYF.

The chain recombines TRBV19 with TRBJ1-2; the D is unclear. CDR1 is LNHDA and CDR2 is SQIVND in the germline V gene (reference sequence). This CDR3 contains 15 residues. The germline V and J ends were trimmed by 3 bases and 1 base, with 12 bases remaining between them. The DNA for the CDR3 is TGTGCCAGTAGTATTGGCCTCCGCCTTAACTATGGCTACACCTTC. Translating gives CASSIGLRLNYGYTF.

The sample holds a few counts of this clone. The V and J genes are TRBV7-8 and TRBJ2-1; the match to TRBD2 covers 13 bases. The length of the CDR3 is 16 residues. J lost 3 bases, V lost 5 bases, and 4 bases had no gene match. Per the germline V gene, CDR1 is SGHVS and CDR2 is FQNEAQ. The CDR3 coding sequence is TGTGCCAGCAGCCCGGGGACTAGCGGGAACTACAATGAGCAGTTCTTC. Residues: CASSPGTSGNYNEQFF.

The gene calls are TRBV7-9 and TRBJ2-7, with TRBD1 identical over 9 bases. The CDR3 is made up of 14 amino acids. The germline CDR1 and CDR2 sequences are SEHNR and FQNEAQ (reference sequence). V lost 4 bases, J lost 7 bases, and 8 bases stayed unmatched. The CDR3 DNA is TGTGCCAGCAGCTCCCTACAGGGGGCACGGGAGCAGTACTTC. This translates into CASSSLQGAREQYF.

This clone was seen more than once but under ten times. This chain links TRBV27 with TRBJ2-4; 8 bases are shared with TRBD2. The germline V gene encodes CDR1 MNHEY and CDR2 SMNVEV (reference sequence). After removal of 5 bases from V and 0 bases from J, the junction contained 6 bases not matched to a gene. This CDR3 has 16 amino acids. This chain's CDR3 is CASSPRGGRAKNIQYF. For the CDR3, the DNA is TGTGCCAGCAGTCCCCGGGGGGGTCGAGCCAAAAACATTCAGTACTTC.

The chain recombines TRBV28 with TRBJ1-2, with D hard to call. Trimming left V 6 bases short and J 2 bases short, with 13 bases between. There are 14 residues in the CDR3. In germline, CDR1 is MDHEN, CDR2 SYDVKM. The chain's CDR3 is CASSPHGTNYGYTF. For the CDR3, the DNA is TGTGCCAGCAGCCCCCATGGCACCAACTATGGCTACACCTTC.

J is TRBJ2-3 and V is TRBV7-2; 9 nucleotides line up with TRBD2. V trimming: 3 bases; J trimming: 1 base; junction bases outside the gene matches: 8. The length of the CDR3 is 17 residues. CDR1 SGHTA and CDR2 FQGNSA come from the germline V gene. In nucleotides, the CDR3 is TGTGCCAGCAGCTTTCTTTCAGCGGGGGGACGCACAGATACGCAGTATTTT. This sequence encodes CASSFLSAGGRTDTQYF.

The genes are TRBV30 and TRBJ2-7; 8 bases agree with TRBD1. CDR1 and CDR2 (germline): GTSNPN, SVGIG (reference sequence). The CDR3 extends over 14 amino acids. With V trimmed by 4 bases and J by 5 bases, 10 bases remained unmatched. CDR3 DNA: TGTGCCTGGACGAGGACAGGGCCAGGGGACGAGCAGTACTTC. Its translation is CAWTRTGPGDEQYF.

The chain is built from TRBV4-1 and TRBJ2-7, with 12 bases that match TRBD2. Germline loops: CDR1 MGHRA, CDR2 YSYEKL. This CDR3 has 16 amino acids. J lost 0 bases, V lost 4 bases, and 4 bases had no gene match. Here the CDR3 reads CASSPGLAGSSYEQYF. The CDR3 coding sequence is TGCGCCAGCAGCCCCGGACTAGCGGGAAGCTCCTACGAGCAGTACTTC.

This clone has more than one count but fewer than ten. This chain joins TRBV2 and TRBJ1-1; D unclear. CDR1 is SNHLY, CDR2 FYNNEI, per germline. The length of the CDR3 is 15 residues. Trimming left V 1 base short and J 1 base short, with 10 bases between. The CDR3 DNA reads TGTGCCAGCAGTGAAGGGCCAGGCAGGAACACTGAAGCTTTCTTT. It encodes CASSEGPGRNTEAFF.

The V call is TRBV19, the J call TRBJ1-2, with 8 bases identical to TRBD1. The length of the CDR3 is 19 residues. Looked up from germline, CDR1 is LNHDA and CDR2 is SQIVND (reference sequence). V was clipped by 6 bases and J by 4 bases; unmatched bases: 22. DNA of the CDR3: TGTGCCAGTAGCTCATTCGACAGGGGTAATTGGAGACCTACCTATGGCTACACCTTC. Translating gives CASSSFDRGNWRPTYGYTF.

CDR3 nucleotide sequence: TGTGCCAGCAGTGGAGCCGGGACAGGGCCCTACAATGAGCAGTTCTTC. It is translated as CASSGAGTGPYNEQFF. This chain links TRBV25-1 with TRBJ2-1; TRBD1 matches at 9 bases. The CDR3 runs to 16 residues. V lost 4 bases and J lost 2; bases outside the gene matches: 6. Germline-derived CDR1 and CDR2 are MGHDK and SYGVNS.

The chain has TRBV5-1 and TRBJ1-3; 8 positions match TRBD1. The germline CDR1 and CDR2 sequences are SGHRS and YFSETQ. The CDR3 covers 16 residues. The V and J ends lost 3 bases and 8 bases, in that order; junction bases with no gene match: 13. For the CDR3, the DNA is TGCGCCAGCAGCTCCGTCCCGGGACAGGTCTCAGACACCATATATTTT. Translation: CASSSVPGQVSDTIYF. The variable domain in full, completed from reference TRBV5-1 and TRBJ1-3, reads KAGVTQTPRYLIKTRGQQVTLSCSPISGHRSVSWYQQTPGQGLQFLFEYFSETQRNKGNFPGRFSGRQFSNSRSEMNVSTLELGDSALYLCASSSVPGQVSDTIYFGEGSWLTVV.

This chain connects TRBV9 to TRBJ1-4; 7 bases line up with TRBD1. V lost 0 bases, J lost 2 bases, and 7 bases stayed unmatched. The CDR3 sequence is 17 residues long. CDR1 SGDLS and CDR2 YYNGEE come from the germline V gene. CDR3 region: CASSVDPPGGTNEKLFF. The CDR3 DNA sequence: TGTGCCAGCAGCGTAGACCCCCCAGGGGGTACTAATGAAAAACTGTTTTTT.

The rearrangement joins TRBV5-4 to TRBJ2-3; 7 bases are a match to TRBD1. Germline values: CDR1 SGHNT, CDR2 YYREEE (reference sequence). This CDR3 has 13 residues. J lost 3 bases, V lost 4 bases, and 2 bases had no gene match. CDR3 bases: TGTGCCAGCAGCGGCAGGGGGACAGATACGCAGTATTTT. Its protein product is CASSGRGTDTQYF.

The rearrangement links TRBV7-2 to TRBJ2-5, with 7 bases fitting TRBD2. Germline V gene lookup returns CDR1 SGHTA and CDR2 FQGNSA. After removal of 3 bases from V and 5 bases from J, the junction contained 9 bases not matched to a gene. The CDR3 loop spans 15 amino acids. This chain's CDR3 is CASSLGGWGWETQYF. CDR3 DNA: TGTGCCAGCAGCTTGGGAGGGTGGGGCTGGGAGACCCAGTACTTC.

The rearrangement joins TRBV10-3 to TRBJ2-1, with 7 nucleotides matching TRBD1. The germline V gene has CDR1 ENHRY and CDR2 SYGVKD. V shed 4 bases, J shed 7 bases, and the junction held 4 bases outside the gene matches. The CDR3 runs 13 residues. DNA of the CDR3: TGTGCCATCAGTGCAATACAGGGGAATGAGCAGTTCTTC. Its protein product is CAISAIQGNEQFF.

The chain recombines TRBV7-9 with TRBJ2-5; 9 bases match TRBD2. The CDR3 extends over 14 amino acids. With V trimmed by 5 bases and J by 3 bases, 4 bases remained unmatched. Germline lookup yields CDR1 SEHNR and CDR2 FQNEAQ (reference sequence). In DNA, the CDR3 is TGTGCCAGCAGCACCCGACTAGCGGAAGAGACCCAGTACTTC. Translating gives CASSTRLAEETQYF.

The V gene is TRBV11-2, the J gene TRBJ2-7, with 7 bases lining up with TRBD1. V dropped 5 bases and J dropped 4; count of bases not matched to a gene: 8. This CDR3 is 14 amino acids long. CDR1 SGHAT and CDR2 FQNNGV come from the germline V gene. The CDR3 region is CASSPTGTEYEQYF. The DNA of the CDR3 is TGTGCCAGCAGCCCCACCGGGACAGAATACGAGCAGTACTTC.

As DNA, the CDR3 is TGTGCCAGCAGCTTGGGGCCGGGACAGGGGTACGAGCAGTACTTC. Its protein is CASSLGPGQGYEQYF. The chain joins TRBV5-5 to TRBJ2-7; TRBD1 matches at 10 bases. The CDR3 consists of 15 residues. V lost 0 bases, J lost 4 bases, and 4 bases stayed unmatched. The germline V gene encodes CDR1 SGHKS and CDR2 YYEKEE (reference sequence).

The chain uses TRBV7-2 and TRBJ2-5; maybe TRBD1 (5 bases). The CDR3 totals 14 residues. V was shortened by 0 bases and J by 2 bases, with 7 bases between the two germline ends. Germline CDR1 and CDR2: SGHTA and FQGNSA. The CDR3 loop is CASSLATAQETQYF. The CDR3 DNA reads TGTGCCAGCAGCTTAGCGACAGCTCAAGAGACCCAGTACTTC.

The CDR3 loop reads CASSPGSSYEQYF. CDR3 bases: TGCGCCAGCAGCCCGGGGAGCTCCTACGAGCAGTACTTC. The genes are TRBV5-1 and TRBJ2-7; weak D call: TRBD2 (5 bases). Trimming removed 4 bases from V and 0 bases from J, with 8 bases in between. From germline, CDR1 is SGHRS and CDR2 YFSETQ. The CDR3 runs 13 residues.